The sequence of this TCR beta chain was determined in a study of metastatic and nonmetastatic thyroid tumors. No patient received treatment before thyroid surgery. Per the authors' pipeline: Built for papillary thyroid cancer, a distant-metastasis classifier drew on CDR3 differences across clinicopathological groups. TCRdb re-analyzed the PCR reads through MiXCR. The authors' filters were not applied to this entry. The table shows 36,000 or so clones, with about 32% occurring only once. This CDR3 region has 14 residues. CDR1 is MDHEN, CDR2 SYDVKM, per germline. V was cut by 6 bases and J by 6 bases, with 18 bases left in between.

The rearrangement links TRBV28 to TRBJ2-7, with D perhaps TRBD1 or TRBD2 (5 bases each). The sample taken for sequencing was tumor tissue. This TCR came from a female donor with papillary thyroid cancer or a benign thyroid nodule (not recorded which). Some clones in this sample may be carry-over from other donors' samples. CDR3 nucleotides: TGTGCCAGCAGCGGTGGCCTTCCGGGGCTCGAGCAGTACTTC. Translated, it gives CASSGGLPGLEQYF.